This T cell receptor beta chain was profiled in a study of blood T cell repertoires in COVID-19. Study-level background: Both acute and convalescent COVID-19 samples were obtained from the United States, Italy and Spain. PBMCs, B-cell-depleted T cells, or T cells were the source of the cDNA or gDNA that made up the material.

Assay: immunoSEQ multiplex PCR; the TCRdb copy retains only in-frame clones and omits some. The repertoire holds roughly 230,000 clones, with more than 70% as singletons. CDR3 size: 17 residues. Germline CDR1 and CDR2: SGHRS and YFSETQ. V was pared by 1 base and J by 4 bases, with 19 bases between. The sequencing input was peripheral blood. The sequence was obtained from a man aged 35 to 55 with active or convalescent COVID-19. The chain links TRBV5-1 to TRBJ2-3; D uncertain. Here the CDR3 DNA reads TGCGCCAGCAGCTTGAGACGTCCATGGAGAGCCCCAGATACGCAGTATTTT. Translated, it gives CASSLRRPWRAPDTQYF.